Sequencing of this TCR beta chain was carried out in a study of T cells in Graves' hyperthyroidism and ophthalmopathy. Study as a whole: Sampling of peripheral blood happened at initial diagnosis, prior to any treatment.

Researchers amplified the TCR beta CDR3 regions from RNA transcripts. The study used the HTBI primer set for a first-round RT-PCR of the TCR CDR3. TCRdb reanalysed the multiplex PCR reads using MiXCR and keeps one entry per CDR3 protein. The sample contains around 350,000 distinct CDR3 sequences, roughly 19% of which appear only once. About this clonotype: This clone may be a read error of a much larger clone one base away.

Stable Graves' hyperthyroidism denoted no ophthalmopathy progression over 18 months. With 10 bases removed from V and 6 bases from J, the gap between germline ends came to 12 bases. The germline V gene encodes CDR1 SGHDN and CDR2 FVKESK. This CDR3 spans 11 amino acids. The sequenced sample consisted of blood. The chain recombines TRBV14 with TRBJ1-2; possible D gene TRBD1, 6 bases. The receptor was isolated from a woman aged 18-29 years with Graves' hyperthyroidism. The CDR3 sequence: CAISPGDGYTF. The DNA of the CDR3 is TGTGCCATCTCACCAGGGGATGGCTACACCTTC. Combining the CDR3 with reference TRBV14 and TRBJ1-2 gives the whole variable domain EAGVTQFPSHSVIEKGQTVTLRCDPISGHDNLYWYRRVMGKEIKFLLHFVKESKQDESGMPNNRFLAERTGGTYSTLKVQPAELEDSGVYFCAISPGDGYTFGSGTRLTVV.